This T cell receptor beta chain was captured by sequencing in a study of tumor-infiltrating lymphocytes in localized non-small cell lung cancer. Across the whole study: Some samples were collected after neoadjuvant chemotherapy; smokers, never-smokers and several histologies were included. From each patient, both tumor and uninvolved lung, non-adjacent to tumor, were sampled. The study, taken as a whole, reports: Technical variation could not be separated from intratumor heterogeneity here. Tumors had more T cell infiltration than uninvolved lung, per TCRbeta sequencing and CD3 counts.

The V end was cut by 3 bases, the J end by 9 bases, with 15 bases between. This CDR3 is 14 amino acids long. Germline-derived CDR1 and CDR2 are SGHTA and FQGNSA. With regard to this clone: What it binds is not known.

TCRdb's copy holds only in-frame clones and misses some; the assay was immunoSEQ multiplex PCR. In the table there are 9,300 or so clones, roughly 76% of which are singletons. The chain recombines TRBV7-2 with TRBJ2-1; D is undetermined. Sequenced material: uninvolved lung tissue not adjacent to the tumor. The source of this sequence is a human donor with non-small cell lung cancer. CDR3 sequence reads: CASSFLTHSTEQFF. The CDR3 DNA sequence: TGTGCCAGCAGCTTTTTGACCCACTCTACTGAGCAGTTCTTC. Based on the CDR3 plus reference TRBV7-2 and TRBJ2-1, the full variable domain is GAGVSQSPSNKVTEKGKDVELRCDPISGHTALYWYRQSLGQGLEFLIYFQGNSAPDKSGLPSDRFSAERTGGSVSTLTIQRTQQEDSAVYLCASSFLTHSTEQFFGPGTRLTVL.